This record looks at one T cell receptor (beta chain) sequence and its context. No antigen is known for it. These data are taken from a study of regulatory T cells in long-lasting Graves disease. Time point noted: newly diagnosed GD, antithyroid drugs for less than 3 months. Extracted PBMC RNA gave rise to the TCR library. By American Thyroid Association guidelines, Graves' disease was diagnosed in the cohort. This CDR3 region has 14 residues. Trimming shortened V by 1 base and J by 6 bases, and 13 bases separated the two germline ends. The V gene's germline CDR1 is LNHDA and CDR2 SQIVND (reference sequence). Overall study findings and caveats: Persistent disease preferred TRBV28, TRBJ1-2 and TRBJ2-5. Persistent Graves' patients had lower TCR diversity than newly diagnosed ones.

Relying on iRepertoire HTBI primers and Arm-PCR of CDR3 regions, the team built TCR beta libraries. MiXCR, applied by TCRdb to the multiplex PCR reads, yields one record per CDR3 protein. The table includes approximately 400,000 distinct CDR3 sequences, about 15% detected once. The data also belong to a second study, concerning T cells in Graves' hyperthyroidism and ophthalmopathy. That paper states: Ophthalmopathy stood apart from stable hyperthyroidism in a 13 V-J model.

The clonotype comes from a woman under 40 with Graves disease. The material sequenced was peripheral blood mononuclear cells (PBMCs), taken at new diagnosis, from a patient treated with antithyroid drugs. The rearrangement links TRBV19 to TRBJ2-7; D remains ambiguous. This chain's CDR3 is CASSIGAGKVEQYF. The CDR3 nucleotides are TGTGCCAGTAGTATAGGTGCAGGCAAAGTCGAGCAGTACTTC.